The 4 T cell receptor beta chains below all came from one sample that was sequenced in a study of blood T cell repertoires in COVID-19. This table comes from immunoSEQ multiplex PCR, and its TCRdb copy is limited to in-frame clones, with some not included. The sample has about 200,000 clones; 94% are singletons. Source material: peripheral blood. Source of these receptors: a man aged 30 to 45 with COVID-19, enrolled during active disease.

A single count supports this clone. The chain joins TRBV5-1 to TRBJ2-1, with 10 bases that match TRBD2. Germline V gene sequence: CDR1 SGHRS, CDR2 YFSETQ. The CDR3 runs to 18 residues. Unmatched junction bases numbered 6, after V lost 0 bases and J lost 0 bases. The CDR3: CASSLVSSGGTSYNEQFF. CDR3 nucleotides: TGCGCCAGCAGCTTGGTGAGTAGCGGGGGGACCTCCTACAATGAGCAGTTCTTC.

This chain connects TRBV4-1 to TRBJ1-3; no definite D call. CDR3 length equals 16 residues. The ends were cut back, 4 bases at V and 0 bases at J, with 13 bases in the middle. Germline V CDR1 and CDR2: MGHRA, YSYEKL. CDR3: CASSPSSGPSGNTIYF. CDR3 in DNA: TGCGCCAGCAGCCCCTCAAGCGGGCCCTCTGGAAACACCATATATTTT.

The chain has TRBV6-1 and TRBJ2-5, with D possibly matching TRBD2 (7 bases). Germline loops: CDR1 MNHNS, CDR2 SASEGT. V was shortened by 1 base and J by 5 bases, with 14 bases between the two germline ends. The CDR3 length is 15 residues. CDR3 in amino acids: CASSEGFGGLETQYF. CDR3 coding DNA: TGTGCCAGCAGTGAAGGATTCGGGGGGCTGGAGACCCAGTACTTC.

The chain recombines TRBV24-1 with TRBJ2-5; 7 positions agree with TRBD1. V dropped 3 bases and J dropped 2; count of bases not matched to a gene: 2. The CDR3 totals 14 residues. CDR1 and CDR2 (germline): KGHDR, SFDVKD. DNA of the CDR3: TGTGCCACCAGTGATGGGACAGCACAAGAGACCCAGTACTTC. Its translation: CATSDGTAQETQYF.